The present entry profiles one T cell receptor (beta chain) with its context. Its matching antigen is unknown. This specimen belongs to a study of CD8+ T cells in alopecia areata. cDNA serving as the sequencing template came from extracted, reverse transcribed RNA. Sequenced by immunoSEQ multiplex PCR; TCRdb stores in-frame clones only, minus some. The table has around 190,000 clones, 45% to 70% seen once; the top ten hold over 4%. Whole-study findings and limits: Scalp specimens additionally yield sequences from normal skin's resident alphabeta T cells.

CDR1 and CDR2 (germline): MNHEY, SMNVEV (reference sequence). Trimming took 4 bases from V and 2 from J; bases not matched to a gene: 1. The CDR3 is 16 amino acids. Sequenced material: CD8+ T cells sorted from blood. This TCR came from a human donor in good health. The rearrangement joins TRBV27 to TRBJ2-5; 16 bases align to TRBD2. CDR3 sequence reads: CASSSGLAGGQETQYF. In DNA, the CDR3 is TGTGCCAGCAGTTCGGGACTAGCGGGGGGGCAAGAGACCCAGTACTTC.